One sample yielded the 31 T cell receptor beta chains listed below, sequenced in a study of T-cell reconstitution after alpha-beta-depleted transplantation in children. Unique molecular identifiers were incorporated when the TCRbeta library was constructed. TCRdb itself ran the PCR reads through MiXCR, one entry per CDR3 protein. The data contain roughly 300,000 distinct CDR3 sequences, under 13% of them singletons. Sequencing used PBMCs from the stem cell graft donor, obtained from the stem cell graft. The receptor source for this set is a human donor who donated a stem cell graft to a child with acute lymphoblastic leukemia.

There are a few counts of this clonotype. The V and J genes are TRBV5-1 and TRBJ2-3; 10 nucleotides match TRBD2. After removal of 4 bases from V and 1 base from J, the junction contained 6 bases not matched to a gene. This CDR3 comprises 16 residues. CDR1 is SGHRS, CDR2 YFSETQ, per germline. The CDR3 DNA follows: TGCGCCAGCAGCCCCAGCGGGACTAGCGGCACAGATACGCAGTATTTT. It codes for CASSPSGTSGTDTQYF.

This chain uses TRBV20-1 with TRBJ2-1; 11 positions match TRBD1. The germline V gene encodes CDR1 DFQATT and CDR2 SNEGSKA (reference sequence). The J segment lost 1 base and the V segment lost 0 bases, leaving 5 bases of the junction unmatched. The length of the CDR3 is 17 residues. The CDR3: CSARDSGQGGSYNEQFF. As DNA, the CDR3 is TGCAGTGCTAGAGATTCGGGACAGGGGGGATCCTACAATGAGCAGTTCTTC.

This clonotype has just a few counts. The chain carries TRBV12-3 or TRBV12-4 and TRBJ1-3; D possibly corresponds to TRBD1 (5 bases). The CDR3 loop spans 15 amino acids. The ends were cut back, 5 bases at V and 3 bases at J, with 14 bases in the middle. Written as DNA, the CDR3 is TGTGCCAGCAGTCTCTCGGGACGGAGTGGAAACACCATATATTTT. It codes for CASSLSGRSGNTIYF.

The chain's CDR3 is CASSFNEEVETQYF. The DNA for the CDR3 is TGTGCCAGCAGCTTTAATGAGGAGGTGGAGACCCAGTACTTC. The chain has TRBV7-9 and TRBJ2-5, with D possibly being TRBD2 (5 bases). Per germline, CDR1 SEHNR and CDR2 FQNEAQ (reference sequence). The CDR3 is 14 residues long. V lost 3 bases, J lost 5 bases, and 13 bases lay in between.

This clonotype was counted only a few times. The J gene is TRBJ2-7, the V gene TRBV28, with 7 bases matching TRBD2. The length of the CDR3 is 17 residues. Germline trimming cut 3 bases from V and 4 bases from J; bases unmatched to any gene: 15. Germline V gene lookup returns CDR1 MDHEN and CDR2 SYDVKM. CDR3 region: CASSLFLRETDRYEQYF. Here the CDR3 DNA reads TGTGCCAGCAGTTTGTTTCTGCGGGAGACTGACCGTTACGAGCAGTACTTC.

The V gene is TRBV7-3, the J gene TRBJ2-1; the match to TRBD2 covers 7 bases. V lost 5 bases and J lost 2; bases outside the gene matches: 9. The CDR3 length is 16 residues. The germline V gene has CDR1 SGHTA and CDR2 FQGTGA. This chain's CDR3 is CASSPHLADPYNEQFF. The DNA for the CDR3 is TGTGCCAGCAGCCCCCATCTAGCGGATCCCTACAATGAGCAGTTCTTC.

This clonotype was seen only a few times. The rearrangement joins TRBV3-1 to TRBJ2-5, with 7 nucleotides matching TRBD1. Germline V CDR1 and CDR2: LGHDT, YNNKEL (reference sequence). The CDR3 totals 15 residues. V was pared by 0 bases and J by 2 bases, with 3 bases of the junction left unmatched. CDR3 residues: CASSQDSTGQETQYF. In DNA, the CDR3 is TGTGCCAGCAGCCAAGATTCGACAGGGCAAGAGACCCAGTACTTC.

In this sample, this clonotype turned up a few times. CDR3: CSAREEWDTQYF. The DNA for the CDR3 is TGCAGTGCTAGAGAGGAGTGGGATACGCAGTATTTT. The chain is built from TRBV20-1 and TRBJ2-3; no clear D. The CDR3 covers 12 residues. Trimming left V 0 bases short and J 6 bases short, with 7 bases between. CDR1 and CDR2 (germline): DFQATT, SNEGSKA (reference sequence).

The J gene is TRBJ2-3, the V gene TRBV20-1; 9 bases map to TRBD2. The length of the CDR3 is 15 residues. J gave up 3 bases and V 5 bases, and 9 bases lay outside the gene matches. Germline-derived CDR1 and CDR2 are DFQATT and SNEGSKA (reference sequence). CDR3 nucleotide sequence: TGCAGTGCTCCAGCGGTAGCGGGAGTAACAGATACGCAGTATTTT. It yields the protein CSAPAVAGVTDTQYF.

This clonotype was counted between two and nine times. This sequence joins TRBV18 and TRBJ1-2, with 10 nucleotides matching TRBD1. Germline V CDR1 and CDR2: KGHSH, LQKENI. The CDR3 spans 16 residues. V lost 5 bases to trimming and J lost 5 bases; unmatched junction nucleotides: 11. In DNA, the CDR3 is TGTGCCAGCTCAACGCGGCGGACAGGGGGGAGTTATGGCTACACCTTC. This sequence encodes CASSTRRTGGSYGYTF.

J is TRBJ2-7 and V is TRBV7-2; D not certain. The CDR3 sequence is 14 residues long. V lost 2 bases, J lost 1 base, and 9 bases lay in between. The germline V gene encodes CDR1 SGHTA and CDR2 FQGNSA. The CDR3 protein is CASSLIYNSYEQYF. DNA of the CDR3: TGTGCCAGCAGCTTAATATACAATTCCTACGAGCAGTACTTC.

This clonotype was found many times. The chain couples TRBV7-6 to TRBJ1-4; the match to TRBD1 covers 9 bases. Germline V gene sequence: CDR1 SGHVS, CDR2 FNYEAQ. The CDR3 length is 16 residues. V gave up 5 bases and J gave up 2 bases; unmatched junction bases: 6. CDR3 bases: TGTGCCAGCAGCAAAGGACAGGGGAGGACTAATGAAAAACTGTTTTTT. Its translation is CASSKGQGRTNEKLFF. The full variable domain, with the rest looked up from reference TRBV7-6 and TRBJ1-4, is GAGVSQSPRYKVTKRGQDVALRCDPISGHVSLYWYRQALGQGPEFLTYFNYEAQQDKSGLPNDRFSAERPEGSISTLTIQRTEQRDSAMYRCASSKGQGRTNEKLFFGSGTQLSVL.

Many counts were recorded for this clonotype. V usage is TRBV5-1 and J usage is TRBJ2-5; no reliable D call. The CDR3 contains 13 residues. Trimming stripped 1 base from V and 1 base from J, with 5 bases between. Germline-derived CDR1 and CDR2 are SGHRS and YFSETQ. CDR3 in DNA: TGCGCCAGCAGCTTGCCAGGCCAAGAGACCCAGTACTTC. Translating gives CASSLPGQETQYF.

In this sample, this clonotype turned up a few times. The CDR3 bases are TGCAGCGGCGCCATGAACAATGAGCAGTTCTTC. Amino acids: CSGAMNNEQFF. The chain employs TRBV29-1 and TRBJ2-1; D unresolved. Looked up from germline, CDR1 is SQVTM and CDR2 is ANQGSEA. Trimming took off 7 bases at V and 5 bases at J, with 9 bases between the two ends. The CDR3 runs to 11 residues.

This clonotype has only a few counts. V is TRBV5-1 and J is TRBJ2-7, with 14 bases fitting TRBD2. The CDR3 extends over 15 amino acids. Per germline, CDR1 SGHRS and CDR2 YFSETQ. With V trimmed by 3 bases and J by 5 bases, 4 bases remained unmatched. In nucleotides, the CDR3 is TGCGCCAGCAGCTCGGGACTAGCGGGAGAAGACGAGCAGTACTTC. Translated, it gives CASSSGLAGEDEQYF.

This clonotype came up many times. The chain is built from TRBV4-1 and TRBJ2-7, with D possibly matching TRBD2 (6 bases). Germline assignment: CDR1 MGHRA and CDR2 YSYEKL. There are 15 residues in the CDR3. Trimming took 1 base from V and 4 from J, leaving 14 bases between them. CDR3 amino acids: CASSQGGTAGYEQYF. For the CDR3, the DNA is TGCGCCAGCAGCCAAGGCGGGACCGCCGGTTACGAGCAGTACTTC.

This clonotype was picked up a small number of times. The chain combines TRBV12-3 or TRBV12-4 with TRBJ1-1, with TRBD1 as a possible D gene (6 bases). V was clipped by 1 base and J by 0 bases, with 12 bases between them. This CDR3 has 16 amino acids. The CDR3 nucleotides read TGTGCCAGCAGTTTAGGTCAGGGGCCTATGAACACTGAAGCTTTCTTT. Translated, it gives CASSLGQGPMNTEAFF.

J is TRBJ2-7 and V is TRBV4-2; D might be TRBD2 (6 bases). The V end was cut by 0 bases, the J end by 4 bases, with 13 bases between. The CDR3 is 15 residues long. The germline CDR1 and CDR2 sequences are LGHNA and YNFKEQ. CDR3 loop: CASSQEMGLTYEQYF. Here the CDR3 DNA reads TGTGCCAGCAGCCAAGAAATGGGACTTACTTACGAGCAGTACTTC.

The table lists this clonotype with a few counts. V usage is TRBV7-9 and J usage is TRBJ2-4, with 12 bases aligning to TRBD2. The V and J ends lost 3 bases and 4 bases, in that order; junction bases with no gene match: 7. CDR1 and CDR2 (germline): SEHNR, FQNEAQ (reference sequence). The length of the CDR3 is 17 residues. CDR3 residues: CASSFVLAGGRKNIQYF. CDR3 bases: TGTGCCAGCAGCTTCGTTCTAGCGGGAGGGCGGAAAAACATTCAGTACTTC.

This clonotype was counted between two and nine times. V is TRBV7-2 and J is TRBJ2-3; TRBD2 matches at 12 bases. The CDR3 has 16 amino acids. Trimming removed 5 bases from V and 1 base from J; junction bases left unmatched: 4. CDR1 is SGHTA, CDR2 FQGNSA, per germline. The CDR3 region has the DNA TGTGCCAGCAGCACGAGACTAGCGGGGGGCACAGATACGCAGTATTTT. This codes for CASSTRLAGGTDTQYF.

The chain has TRBV24-1 and TRBJ1-1; TRBD1 matches 12 bases. With 4 bases clipped from V and 0 bases from J, the junction kept 8 bases outside the gene matches. The CDR3 is made up of 18 amino acids. The germline V gene encodes CDR1 KGHDR and CDR2 SFDVKD. CDR3 sequence reads: CATSDSGTGGEVNTEAFF. DNA of the CDR3: TGTGCCACCAGTGACTCCGGGACAGGGGGCGAGGTGAACACTGAAGCTTTCTTT.

The CDR3 nucleotides are TGTGCCAGCAGCTTAGCGGGGCTCTCCTTGAACACTGAAGCTTTCTTT. It specifies CASSLAGLSLNTEAFF. The chain is built from TRBV7-9 and TRBJ1-1; perhaps TRBD1 as D (5 bases). Trimming took off 0 bases at V and 0 bases at J, with 11 bases between the two ends. This CDR3 region has 16 residues. The germline V gene has CDR1 SEHNR and CDR2 FQNEAQ (reference sequence). The full variable domain, its missing parts supplied by reference TRBV7-9 and TRBJ1-1, is DTGVSQNPRHKITKRGQNVTFRCDPISEHNRLYWYRQTLGQGPEFLTYFQNEAQLEKSRLLSDRFSAERPKGSFSTLEIQRTEQGDSAMYLCASSLAGLSLNTEAFFGQGTRLTVV.

The chain is built from TRBV27 and TRBJ2-7; D is uncertain. V dropped 9 bases and J dropped 4 bases, with 16 bases sitting between them. The CDR3 consists of 13 residues. Per the germline V gene, CDR1 is MNHEY and CDR2 is SMNVEV (reference sequence). The chain's CDR3 is CASGPAPLYEQYF. CDR3 nucleotides: TGTGCCAGTGGGCCAGCACCTCTTTACGAGCAGTACTTC.

This clonotype showed up just a few times. The chain combines TRBV28 with TRBJ2-1; D not resolved. CDR1 and CDR2 (germline): MDHEN, SYDVKM. This CDR3 has 13 amino acids. Trimming took off 5 bases at V and 8 bases at J, with 13 bases between the two ends. The CDR3: CASSLPSVHEQFF. CDR3 sequence (DNA): TGTGCCAGCAGTCTTCCCTCAGTCCATGAGCAGTTCTTC. Full variable domain (missing parts from reference TRBV28 and TRBJ2-1): DVKVTQSSRYLVKRTGEKVFLECVQDMDHENMFWYRQDPGLGLRLIYFSYDVKMKEKGDIPEGYSVSREKKERFSLILESASTNQTSMYLCASSLPSVHEQFFGPGTRLTVL.

A few counts support this clonotype. The V call is TRBV9, the J call TRBJ1-1; 7 bases line up with TRBD1. Per germline, CDR1 SGDLS and CDR2 YYNGEE. V trimming: 3 bases; J trimming: 4 bases; junction bases outside the gene matches: 12. This CDR3 spans 16 amino acids. CDR3 bases: TGTGCCAGCAGCGCCTTAAAGGGGGCGCGGGGCACTGAAGCTTTCTTT. This codes for CASSALKGARGTEAFF.

This clonotype was observed a handful of times. The chain combines TRBV6-2 or TRBV6-3 with TRBJ1-1; no definite D call. This CDR3 is built from 11 residues. V lost 0 bases and J lost 7, with 3 bases in between. Germline V gives CDR1 MNHEY, CDR2 SVGEGT. CDR3 in DNA: TGTGCCAGCAGTTACTCGTATGAAGCTTTCTTT. This encodes CASSYSYEAFF.

This clonotype was detected only a few times. V usage is TRBV7-2 and J usage is TRBJ1-1, with a weak D call TRBD1 (5 bases). This CDR3 region has 12 residues. The V gene lost 10 bases and the J gene lost 7 bases, with 16 bases spanning the gap. Germline-derived CDR1 and CDR2 are SGHTA and FQGNSA. CDR3 bases: TGTGCCAACACCGGGACTGAAAGTGAAGCTTTCTTT. Translating gives CANTGTESEAFF.

V is TRBV12-3 or TRBV12-4 and J is TRBJ1-6; 10 bases align to TRBD1. This CDR3 comprises 15 residues. Trimming at V came to 6 bases and at J to 6 bases, leaving 5 bases not matched to a gene. The chain's CDR3 is CASSLGQGTNSPLHF. The CDR3 nucleotides are TGTGCCAGCAGCTTGGGACAGGGGACTAATTCACCCCTCCACTTT.

In its sample, this clonotype was seen many times. This sequence joins TRBV29-1 and TRBJ2-7; D not resolved. CDR1 is SQVTM and CDR2 is ANQGSEA in the germline V gene. This CDR3 is 13 amino acids long. V was shortened by 6 bases and J by 0 bases, with 12 bases between the two germline ends. CDR3 nucleotide sequence: TGCAGCGTGATTGGGCGTCCCTCCTACGAGCAGTACTTC. It translates to CSVIGRPSYEQYF.

This clonotype was seen a handful of times. V is TRBV20-1 and J is TRBJ2-1, with 7 bases lining up with TRBD2. V shed 7 bases, J shed 2 bases, and the junction held 2 bases outside the gene matches. This CDR3 comprises 12 residues. The germline V gene encodes CDR1 DFQATT and CDR2 SNEGSKA (reference sequence). CDR3 protein: CSGLAAYNEQFF. CDR3 coding DNA: TGCAGTGGACTAGCTGCCTACAATGAGCAGTTCTTC.

V gene TRBV28 combines with J gene TRBJ2-7; 14 nucleotides align to TRBD2. V trimming: 3 bases; J trimming: 5 bases; junction bases outside the gene matches: 6. The length of the CDR3 is 16 residues. In germline, CDR1 is MDHEN, CDR2 SYDVKM. The CDR3 region has the DNA TGTGCCAGCAGTTTCCGTGGGACTAGCGGGAGTGACGAGCAGTACTTC. It yields the protein CASSFRGTSGSDEQYF. Full variable domain (outside the CDR3, taken from reference TRBV28 and TRBJ2-7): DVKVTQSSRYLVKRTGEKVFLECVQDMDHENMFWYRQDPGLGLRLIYFSYDVKMKEKGDIPEGYSVSREKKERFSLILESASTNQTSMYLCASSFRGTSGSDEQYFGPGTRLTVT.